This entry lists 18 T cell receptor beta chains sequenced from one sample in a study of blood T cell repertoires in COVID-19. The assay was immunoSEQ multiplex PCR, and TCRdb's table has in-frame clones only and misses some. This table holds 60,000 or so clones, 60% to 85% found once. The sample consisted of peripheral blood. The origin of the receptors is a man in his sixties with acute or convalescent COVID-19.

V is TRBV20-1 and J is TRBJ2-7; maybe TRBD2 (5 bases). The germline V gene has CDR1 DFQATT and CDR2 SNEGSKA (reference sequence). Trimming removed 6 bases from V and 3 bases from J, with 9 bases in between. The CDR3 is made up of 11 amino acids. CDR3 sequence reads: CSAIRGYEQYF. CDR3 DNA: TGCAGTGCAATCCGGGGCTACGAGCAGTACTTC.

This clone was seen more than once but under ten times. J is TRBJ2-6 and V is TRBV27; no definite D call. Between the trimmed V and J ends, which lost 7 bases and 0 bases, there was a span of 10 bases. CDR3 length: 15 amino acids. Germline CDR1 is MNHEY and CDR2 is SMNVEV (reference sequence). The chain's CDR3 is CASMPLSSGANVLTF. CDR3 sequence (DNA): TGTGCCAGCATGCCCCTTAGCTCTGGGGCCAACGTCCTGACTTTC. The full variable domain, completed using reference TRBV27 and TRBJ2-6, is EAQVTQNPRYLITVTGKKLTVTCSQNMNHEYMSWYRQDPGLGLRQIYYSMNVEVTDKGDVPEGYKVSRKEKRNFPLILESPSPNQTSLYFCASMPLSSGANVLTFGAGSRLTVL.

This clone was seen a few times. This chain uses TRBV5-6 with TRBJ1-2; no reliable D call. Germline V gives CDR1 SGHDT, CDR2 YYEEEE. CDR3 size: 14 residues. The V and J ends lost 2 bases and 4 bases respectively, with 12 bases between them. CDR3 bases: TGTGCCAGCAGCTTACAGACGGTGGTCTATGGCTACACCTTC. It yields the protein CASSLQTVVYGYTF.

The chain is built from TRBV18 and TRBJ2-7, with 8 positions matching TRBD1. Germline CDR1 and CDR2: KGHSH and LQKENI. The CDR3 has 15 amino acids. V lost 4 bases and J lost 2; bases outside the gene matches: 7. The CDR3 nucleotides read TGTGCCAGCTCACTCGGACAGGGAATTACCTACGAGCAGTACTTC. It codes for CASSLGQGITYEQYF.

This chain links TRBV6-6 with TRBJ1-1; D is ambiguous. The CDR3 runs to 15 residues. Deletions cut 0 bases from V and 1 base from J, with 9 bases between. Germline CDR1 reads MNHNY; CDR2 reads SVGAGI (reference sequence). The CDR3 bases are TGTGCCAGCAGTTACTCGGTCTGGGCGAACACTGAAGCTTTCTTT. It yields the protein CASSYSVWANTEAFF.

This rearrangement joins TRBV5-4 to TRBJ2-3; 9 nucleotides align to TRBD2. V was clipped by 6 bases and J by 6 bases; unmatched bases: 8. This CDR3 comprises 14 residues. The germline CDR1 and CDR2 sequences are SGHNT and YYREEE (reference sequence). Here the CDR3 reads CASKGGGDRDTQYF. CDR3 bases: TGTGCCAGCAAGGGCGGGGGGGACCGGGATACGCAGTATTTT.

The V call is TRBV29-1, the J call TRBJ2-1; 8 nucleotides line up with TRBD2. There are 15 residues in the CDR3. The V and J ends lost 3 bases and 3 bases, in that order; junction bases with no gene match: 7. CDR1 and CDR2 from the germline V gene are SQVTM and ANQGSEA. CDR3 residues: CSVEGSGDNYNEQFF. CDR3 DNA: TGCAGCGTTGAGGGTAGCGGGGACAACTACAATGAGCAGTTCTTC.

The rearrangement joins TRBV19 to TRBJ2-2; 7 nucleotides agree with TRBD1. Germline loops: CDR1 LNHDA, CDR2 SQIVND (reference sequence). The CDR3 extends over 12 amino acids. Losses at the gene ends were 9 bases for V and 5 bases for J; bases not matched to a gene: 3. CDR3 sequence: CASETGTGELFF. CDR3 coding DNA: TGTGCCAGCGAGACAGGGACCGGGGAGCTGTTTTTT.

This rearrangement joins TRBV5-1 to TRBJ2-3; D may be TRBD2 (6 bases). V shed 0 bases and J shed 0 bases, with 11 bases lying between them. This CDR3 comprises 16 residues. CDR1 is SGHRS, CDR2 YFSETQ, per germline. The DNA for the CDR3 is TGCGCCAGCAGCTTGGTTCAAGGAGGGAGCACAGATACGCAGTATTTT. Protein product: CASSLVQGGSTDTQYF.

The V call is TRBV6-5, the J call TRBJ1-2; 8 bases are shared with TRBD1. This CDR3 has 14 residues. CDR1 is MNHEY and CDR2 is SVGAGI in the germline V gene. V lost 5 bases and J lost 6; bases outside the gene matches: 8. In DNA, the CDR3 is TGTGCCAGCAGTCAGTACCGGACAGGGAATGGCTACACCTTC. Translation gives CASSQYRTGNGYTF.

This clone was seen a single time. The chain joins TRBV4-2 to TRBJ2-3, with 15 positions matching TRBD2. This CDR3 is 17 amino acids long. Germline-derived CDR1 and CDR2 are LGHNA and YNFKEQ. V shed 3 bases and J 6 bases; nucleotides not matched to a gene: 7. The CDR3 loop reads CASSQRTSGGAVDTQYF. The CDR3 region has the DNA TGTGCCAGCAGCCAGAGGACTAGCGGGGGGGCCGTCGATACGCAGTATTTT.

The rearrangement uses TRBV7-3 and TRBJ2-1; 10 nucleotides match TRBD2. Germline trimming cut 5 bases from V and 7 bases from J; bases unmatched to any gene: 5. CDR1 is SGHTA, CDR2 FQGTGA, per germline. The CDR3 is 14 residues long. CDR3 bases: TGTGCCAGCAGCCCTAGCGGGGGTGGGAATGAGCAGTTCTTC. Translated: CASSPSGGGNEQFF.

J is TRBJ1-5 and V is TRBV27; 7 nucleotides line up with TRBD1. The J segment lost 4 bases and the V segment lost 4 bases, leaving 16 bases of the junction unmatched. There are 18 residues in the CDR3. The V gene's germline CDR1 is MNHEY and CDR2 SMNVEV (reference sequence). The CDR3: CASSYSSQDRLGNQPQHF. CDR3 nucleotides: TGTGCCAGCAGTTACTCTTCCCAGGACAGGCTTGGGAATCAGCCCCAGCATTTT.

This clone was recorded only once. The rearrangement uses TRBV11-2 and TRBJ2-2, with a weak D call TRBD1 (6 bases). This CDR3 has 16 residues. CDR1 and CDR2 (germline): SGHAT, FQNNGV. V lost 5 bases and J 0 bases, leaving 13 bases between the germline ends. This CDR3 reads CASSSQGFPNTGELFF. CDR3 DNA: TGTGCCAGCAGCAGCCAGGGGTTTCCGAACACCGGGGAGCTGTTTTTT.

The chain employs TRBV6-5 and TRBJ1-1; D ambiguous. From germline, CDR1 is MNHEY and CDR2 SVGAGI. The CDR3 has 13 amino acids. The V end was cut by 5 bases, the J end by 2 bases, with 9 bases between. CDR3 nucleotides: TGTGCCAGCAGTAGTACGGTAAACACTGAAGCTTTCTTT. This sequence encodes CASSSTVNTEAFF.

V gene TRBV12-3 or TRBV12-4 combines with J gene TRBJ1-6; 8 nucleotides line up with TRBD1. Trimming took 6 bases from V and 11 from J; bases not matched to a gene: 6. The CDR3 length is 13 residues. The CDR3 DNA sequence: TGTGCCAGCAGCCAGGACAGGGTGGCACCCCTCCACTTT. Translated, it gives CASSQDRVAPLHF.

The chain links TRBV12-3 or TRBV12-4 to TRBJ2-1, with TRBD1 as a possible D gene (6 bases). This CDR3 contains 13 residues. Deletions cut 2 bases from V and 5 bases from J, with 7 bases between. Here the CDR3 reads CASSLYRDNEQFF. DNA of the CDR3: TGTGCCAGCAGTTTATACAGGGACAATGAGCAGTTCTTC.

The chain uses TRBV28 and TRBJ1-5; no clear D gene. Germline V gene lookup returns CDR1 MDHEN and CDR2 SYDVKM. CDR3 size: 12 residues. V lost 11 bases, J lost 3 bases, and 11 bases lay in between. CDR3 amino acids: CAGGYNNQPQHF. The DNA of the CDR3 is TGTGCCGGAGGTTATAACAATCAGCCCCAGCATTTT.